The entry that follows covers one T cell receptor beta chain sequence. This record comes from a study of cytomegalovirus exposure and HLA in healthy donors. The CDR3 is made up of 11 amino acids. The germline V gene encodes CDR1 MDHEN and CDR2 SYDVKM. The ends were cut back, 8 bases at V and 5 bases at J, with 9 bases in the middle. Assay used: immunoSEQ multiplex PCR; TCRdb lists only in-frame clones, some missing. This sample has 170,000 or so clones; about 80% occur once, and the top ten carry 2.8%. This chain links TRBV28 with TRBJ1-2; D ambiguous. This sequence was found in a woman aged 18-29 years in good health and CMV-seropositive. The sample consisted of PBMCs. The CDR3 DNA is TGTGCCAGCGGAGGGCAGTATGGCTACACCTTC. Encoded protein: CASGGQYGYTF.